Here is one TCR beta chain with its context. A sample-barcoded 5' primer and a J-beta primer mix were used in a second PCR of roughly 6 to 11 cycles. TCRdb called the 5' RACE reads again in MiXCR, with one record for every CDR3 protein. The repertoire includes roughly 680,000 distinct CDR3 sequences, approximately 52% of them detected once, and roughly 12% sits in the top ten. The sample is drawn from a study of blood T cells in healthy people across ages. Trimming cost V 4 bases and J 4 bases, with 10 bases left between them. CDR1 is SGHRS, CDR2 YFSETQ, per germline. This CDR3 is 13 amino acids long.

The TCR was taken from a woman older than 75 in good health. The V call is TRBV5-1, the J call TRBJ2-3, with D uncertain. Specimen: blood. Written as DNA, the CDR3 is TGCGCCAGCAGCCCAGCAGGTTCAGATACGCAGTATTTT. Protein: CASSPAGSDTQYF.